This T cell receptor beta chain was retrieved from a study of cytomegalovirus exposure and HLA in healthy donors. Whole-study results and caveats: Some public TCRs appeared in many individuals, while most sequences were rare.

Both 60 Vbeta primers and 13 Jbeta primers went into the PCR. Some clones are missing from TCRdb's copy, which holds only in-frame ones; the method was immunoSEQ multiplex PCR. The top ten clones hold 3.4% of a sample with 100,000 to 150,000 clones, 65% to 80% of them seen once. In its sample, this clone was seen a few times. Its target is unknown. The germline CDR1 and CDR2 sequences are KGHSH and LQKENI. Trimming removed 2 bases from V and 4 bases from J, with 17 bases in between. The CDR3 extends over 16 amino acids. Specimen: PBMCs. The chain employs TRBV18 and TRBJ1-1, with D possibly being TRBD1 (5 bases). The TCR sequence derives from a man aged 30 to 39 in good health and CMV-seronegative. This chain's CDR3 is CASSPAKEGRTTEAFF. The CDR3 DNA reads TGTGCCAGCTCACCAGCGAAGGAGGGGAGAACCACTGAAGCTTTCTTT. The full variable domain, rest sourced from reference TRBV18 and TRBJ1-1, is NAGVMQNPRHLVRRRGQEARLRCSPMKGHSHVYWYRQLPEEGLKFMVYLQKENIIDESGMPKERFSAEFPKEGPSILRIQQVVRGDSAAYFCASSPAKEGRTTEAFFGQGTRLTVV.